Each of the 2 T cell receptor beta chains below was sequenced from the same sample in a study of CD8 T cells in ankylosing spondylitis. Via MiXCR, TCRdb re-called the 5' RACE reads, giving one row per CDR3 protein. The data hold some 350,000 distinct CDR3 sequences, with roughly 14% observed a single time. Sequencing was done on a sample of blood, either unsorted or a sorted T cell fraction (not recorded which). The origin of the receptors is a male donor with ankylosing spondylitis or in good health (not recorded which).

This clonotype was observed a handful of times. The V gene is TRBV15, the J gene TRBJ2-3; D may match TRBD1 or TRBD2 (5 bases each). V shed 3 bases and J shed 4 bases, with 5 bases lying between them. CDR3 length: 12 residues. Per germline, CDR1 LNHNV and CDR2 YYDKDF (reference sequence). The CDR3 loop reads CATSRGADTQYF. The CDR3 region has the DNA TGTGCCACCAGCAGGGGGGCAGATACGCAGTATTTT.

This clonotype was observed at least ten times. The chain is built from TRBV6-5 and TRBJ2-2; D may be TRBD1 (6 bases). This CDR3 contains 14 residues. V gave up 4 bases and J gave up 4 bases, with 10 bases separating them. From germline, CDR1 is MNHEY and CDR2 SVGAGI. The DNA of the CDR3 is TGTGCCAGCAGTTTACAGGGATCCACCGGGGAGCTGTTTTTT. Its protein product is CASSLQGSTGELFF.